The T cell receptor beta chain under discussion was sequenced for a study of cytomegalovirus exposure and HLA in healthy donors. Comments on this clone: Its antigen is currently unknown.

Study-wide results and caveats: Exclusion as indistinguishable affected some V segments, including TRBV6-2 and TRBV6-3.

Trimming cost V 7 bases and J 9 bases; bases outside gene matches: 7. The CDR3 length is 14 residues. Germline values: CDR1 LNHDA, CDR2 SQIVND (reference sequence). PCR used 60 Vbeta primers and 13 Jbeta primers. Assay: immunoSEQ multiplex PCR; the TCRdb copy retains only in-frame clones and omits some. Here the sample spans 240,000 or so clones, 70% to 90% being singletons. Sequencing used PBMCs. The chain uses TRBV19 and TRBJ2-1; 12 bases align to TRBD2. This receptor was obtained from a woman aged 60-70 years in good health and CMV-seropositive. For the CDR3, the DNA is TGTGCCAGTATCAAGACTAGCGGGAGTGGTGAGCAGTTCTTC. The encoded protein is CASIKTSGSGEQFF.